This T cell receptor (beta chain) emerged from a study of Graves' ophthalmopathy and Graves' hyperthyroidism. Study-level points and caveats: Most thyroid clonotypes expanded beyond 0.001 frequency were also found in blood.

CDR3 regions of TCR beta were amplified from RNA transcripts. Second-round multiplex PCR followed a first-round RT-PCR using HTBI primers. MiXCR, applied by TCRdb to the multiplex PCR reads, yields one record per CDR3 protein. The data hold about 57,000 distinct CDR3 sequences, with approximately 50% observed a single time. Germline V gene data show CDR1 as MNHEY and CDR2 as SMNVEV (reference sequence). V gave up 3 bases and J gave up 2 bases, with 14 bases separating them. This CDR3 spans 16 amino acids. Remarks on this clonotype: No antigen is known for it.

The diagnosis was founded upon clinical symptoms, serum thyroxine, TRAb, thyroid ultrasound and orbital computed tomography. The clonotype originates from an adult woman with Graves' ophthalmopathy. Sequenced material: peripheral blood. V gene TRBV27 combines with J gene TRBJ1-3, with a possible D match to TRBD1 (6 bases). CDR3 bases: TGTGCCAGCAGTTTCAGACCGGGGGCTGCTGGAAACACCATATATTTT. Translated, it gives CASSFRPGAAGNTIYF.